These 2 T cell receptor beta chains came from one sample sequenced in a study of T cell responses to AZD1222 COVID-19 vaccine. Clones were read by immunoSEQ multiplex PCR, and TCRdb kept only the in-frame ones, dropping some. The sample holds tens of thousands of clones, 85% seen once. The sample in question was peripheral blood, obtained on day 0 of AZD1222 vaccination. The receptors originated from an adult in good health.

The table lists this clone with a count of one. The chain employs TRBV3-1 (or the pseudogene TRBV3-2) and TRBJ2-1, with a possible D match to TRBD2 (5 bases). Trimming removed 1 base at V and 0 bases at J, with 7 bases between. CDR1 is LGHDT, CDR2 YNNKEL, per germline (reference sequence). This CDR3 is built from 15 residues. The CDR3 DNA is TGTGCCAGCAGCCAAGGACTAAACTCCTACAATGAGCAGTTCTTC. Amino acids: CASSQGLNSYNEQFF.

The V and J genes are TRBV19 and TRBJ2-7; tentatively, D is TRBD1 (5 bases). This CDR3 region has 14 residues. Germline CDR1 reads LNHDA; CDR2 reads SQIVND (reference sequence). The V end was cut by 5 bases, the J end by 2 bases, with 13 bases between. The CDR3 DNA follows: TGTGCCAGTAGTCTTGGACACGGCGCCTACGAGCAGTACTTC. This codes for CASSLGHGAYEQYF.